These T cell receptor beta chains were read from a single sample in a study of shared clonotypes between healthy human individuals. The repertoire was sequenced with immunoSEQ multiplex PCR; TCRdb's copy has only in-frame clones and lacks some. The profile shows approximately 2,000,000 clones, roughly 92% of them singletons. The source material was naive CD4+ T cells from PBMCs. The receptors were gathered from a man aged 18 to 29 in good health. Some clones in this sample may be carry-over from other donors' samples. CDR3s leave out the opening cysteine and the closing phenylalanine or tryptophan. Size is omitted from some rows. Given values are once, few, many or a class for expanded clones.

ASSNGPSYGYT | TRBJ1-2 | TRBV7-9 | .
ASSPYRASVREQY | TRBJ2-7 | TRBV28 | .
AISESSGSYEQY | TRBJ2-7 | TRBV10-3 | .
ASSLSAPGQVIGELF | TRBJ2-2 | TRBV28 | .
ASSLFLAPEVDTQY | TRBJ2-3 | TRBV5-1 | .
ASSFRPGGYNEQF | TRBJ2-1 | TRBV27 | .
ASSPGSTSGNTDTQY | TRBJ2-3 | TRBV5-8 | .
ASSLRLAGGPFHYEQY | TRBJ2-7 | TRBV27 | .
ASSPQGGSGNTIY | TRBJ1-3 | TRBV25-1 | .
ASSEGGRGHPNEKLF | TRBJ1-4 | TRBV25-1 | .
ASSDGGTAIY | TRBJ1-3 | TRBV6-4 | .
ASSFREGPSYEQY | TRBJ2-7 | TRBV28 | .
ASSYSNGARWPQH | TRBJ1-5 | TRBV6-5 | .
ASSPGISGTTIY | TRBJ1-3 | TRBV11-3 | .
ASSYLAGSTNYGYT | TRBJ1-2 | TRBV6-5 | .
ASSLIGRADTGELF | TRBJ2-2 | TRBV5-4 | .
ASSLGDSSSYEQY | TRBJ2-7 | TRBV7-8 | .
ASSPLRWGSDTQY | TRBJ2-3 | TRBV7-3 | .
ASSPLPKSSYNEQF | TRBJ2-1 | TRBV7-9 | .
ASSNPGLQGETQY | TRBJ2-5 | TRBV7-9 | .
ASSLQENTEAF | TRBJ1-1 | TRBV5-1 | .
ASSLGSYGQGTQY | TRBJ2-3 | TRBV7-2 | .
ASSPMTGDDGYT | TRBJ1-2 | TRBV7-9 | .
ASSASRPYEQY | TRBJ2-7 | TRBV7-8 | .
ASSVSVGTENIQY | TRBJ2-4 | TRBV9 | .
ASSQRTSGGSTGELF | TRBJ2-2 | TRBV5-1 | .
AWSATGRGAYQPQH | TRBJ1-5 | TRBV30 | .
ASSQGIIYEQY | TRBJ2-7 | TRBV11-2 | once
ASSPVHFTVEQY | TRBJ2-7 | TRBV18 | .
ASSSEGLNTEAF | TRBJ1-1 | TRBV5-1 | .
AISVSGGETQY | TRBJ2-5 | TRBV10-3 | .
ASSIARTGMETQY | TRBJ2-5 | TRBV19 | .
ASRERNQPQH | TRBJ1-5 | TRBV27 | .
ASSRDTNTEAF | TRBJ1-1 | TRBV11-3 | .
ASSPHLNTEAF | TRBJ1-1 | TRBV18 | few
ASSPLDVGEQF | TRBJ2-1 | TRBV18 | .
ASSVGQANYEQY | TRBJ2-7 | TRBV9 | .
ASSRGKDNEKLF | TRBJ1-4 | TRBV5-6 | .
ASTLAQPGRNEQF | TRBJ2-1 | TRBV28 | .
ASRMDREGNEQY | TRBJ2-7 | TRBV6-5 | .
ASSLVEAGERF | TRBJ2-1 | TRBV7-8 | .
ASTSLGLAGGSQY | TRBJ2-5 | TRBV7-6 | .
ASSSTGGDGETQY | TRBJ2-5 | TRBV28 | once
ASSDSSVTDTQY | TRBJ2-3 | TRBV2 | .
ASSLETGGSDEQF | TRBJ2-1 | TRBV5-6 | once